This T cell receptor beta chain is drawn from a study of CD8 T cells in ankylosing spondylitis. The V gene's germline CDR1 is SGHRS and CDR2 YFSETQ. V was cut by 1 base and J by 3 bases, with 11 bases left in between. This CDR3 spans 14 amino acids. This clonotype has a handful of counts. TCRdb itself ran the 5' RACE reads through MiXCR, one entry per CDR3 protein. The table has about 250,000 distinct CDR3 sequences, about 20% seen once. The TCR originated in a male donor with ankylosing spondylitis or in good health (not recorded which). Sequences were obtained from blood, either unsorted or a sorted T cell fraction (not recorded which). The V gene is TRBV5-1, the J gene TRBJ2-7, with D possibly being TRBD1 (5 bases). For the CDR3, the DNA is TGCGCCAGCAGCTTGTCTCAGGGAAACTACGAGCAGTACTTC. Protein product: CASSLSQGNYEQYF.